This is a list of T cell receptor beta chains from one sample in a study of cytomegalovirus exposure and HLA in healthy donors. Clones were read by immunoSEQ multiplex PCR, and TCRdb kept only the in-frame ones, dropping some. Of under 200,000 clones listed, 71% are singletons. The sequenced material came from PBMCs. The receptor set was obtained from a girl aged 10 to 17 in good health and CMV-seronegative. Both conserved end residues are part of each CDR3.

V gene	J gene	CDR3 protein
TRBV2	TRBJ1-1	CASSLERQKIIMNTEAFF
TRBV5-1	TRBJ1-2	CASSLRLGQRLDNYGYTF
TRBV7-3	TRBJ2-5	CASSKGQGSGETQYF
TRBV7-3	TRBJ2-7	CASSEGQGEYEQYF
TRBV6-1	TRBJ2-5	CASSDPGQETQYF
TRBV7-3	TRBJ1-2	CASSSSANYGYTF
TRBV6-1	TRBJ2-1	CASSEGTSGYNEQFF
TRBV19	TRBJ2-1	CASEGQGGGDEQFF
TRBV19	TRBJ2-2	CASSIMLASGGHGELFF
TRBV5-6	TRBJ2-2	CASRPILQGRNTGELFF
TRBV5-1	TRBJ2-7	CASSLEGVEQYF
TRBV2	TRBJ2-5	CASSELHRETQYF
TRBV19	TRBJ2-6	CASSPGGGRRSGANVLTF
TRBV19	TRBJ2-7	CASSMVGQVNEQYF
TRBV15	TRBJ2-3	CATSRVRSVDSTDTQYF
TRBV4-2	TRBJ1-2	CASSQDIGTVFYDGYTF
TRBV4-1	TRBJ1-5	CASSQEAFNQPQHF
TRBV29-1	TRBJ1-2	CSAALGGANYGYTF
TRBV10-3	TRBJ2-5	CAISDSGETQYF
TRBV12-5	TRBJ1-5	CASGSAGALRDRVHQPQHF